Listed here are 29 T cell receptor beta chains from one sample, sequenced in a study of follicular helper T cells after annual influenza vaccination (TCRdb year 2017). The protocol used for the library was the immunoSEQ multiplex PCR assay. The clones in this table, taken by TCRdb from immuneACCESS, are in-frame only. Not every clone is retained; where verified, under half of the shortfall comes from an unresolved V gene, and the cause of the rest is unknown. This sample comprises more than 7,500 clones, around four fifths of them detected only once. The ten largest clones capture approximately 3% of the sample. The time point label for this specimen denotes: 2014-2015 season, pre-vaccination. The sequencing here drew on CXCR5+ CD38- circulating T follicular helper cells from blood, taken on the day of influenza vaccination. The intended sense of this specimen's cell subset or site label: circulating Tfh, non-naive CD4+CXCR5+PD-1+ (ICOS+CD38+ or ICOS-CD38-). These TCRs come from an adult who received the influenza vaccine.

The rearrangement uses TRBV5-4 and TRBJ2-2; the D is unclear. V was clipped by 4 bases and J by 0 bases, with 7 bases between them. This CDR3 has 14 amino acids. The germline gives CDR1 SGHNT, CDR2 YYREEE (reference sequence). CDR3 DNA: TGTGCCAGCAGCGGAACCACGAACACCGGGGAGCTGTTTTTT. This sequence encodes CASSGTTNTGELFF.

This chain links TRBV5-5 with TRBJ1-4; D ambiguous. Germline-derived CDR1 and CDR2 are SGHKS and YYEKEE (reference sequence). The CDR3 runs 16 residues. Trimming took 1 base from V and 0 from J, leaving 10 bases between them. Here the CDR3 reads CASSLTSTSTNEKLFF. DNA for the CDR3: TGTGCCAGCAGCTTGACGTCAACTTCAACTAATGAAAAACTGTTTTTT.

The chain carries TRBV9 and TRBJ1-1; D gene ambiguous. Germline V gives CDR1 SGDLS, CDR2 YYNGEE. The CDR3 length is 13 residues. The germline V and J ends were trimmed by 1 base and 0 bases, with 4 bases remaining between them. Here the CDR3 reads CASSVQLNTEAFF. In nucleotides, the CDR3 is TGTGCCAGCAGCGTACAATTGAACACTGAAGCTTTCTTT.

The chain carries TRBV27 and TRBJ1-2; perhaps TRBD1 as D (5 bases). V lost 4 bases, J lost 4 bases, and 10 bases lay in between. The CDR3 is 13 residues long. Germline CDR1 is MNHEY and CDR2 is SMNVEV (reference sequence). The CDR3 protein is CASSSRGGYGYTF. In nucleotides, the CDR3 is TGTGCCAGCAGTTCGAGGGGCGGCTATGGCTACACCTTC.

V is TRBV18 and J is TRBJ2-3; D possibly corresponds to TRBD2 (5 bases). V dropped 3 bases and J dropped 1 base, with 14 bases sitting between them. CDR3 length equals 16 residues. The V gene's germline CDR1 is KGHSH and CDR2 LQKENI. CDR3 DNA sequence: TGTGCCAGCTCACCTCTGGGAGCAGGAGGCACAGATACGCAGTATTTT. Protein sequence: CASSPLGAGGTDTQYF.

The V and J genes are TRBV9 and TRBJ2-3, with a possible D match to TRBD1 (5 bases). Between the trimmed V and J ends, which lost 4 bases and 3 bases, there was a span of 12 bases. CDR3 length: 14 residues. CDR1 and CDR2 from the germline V gene are SGDLS and YYNGEE. The CDR3 protein is CASSPGRGTDTQYF. The CDR3 DNA reads as TGTGCCAGCAGCCCTGGTAGGGGTACAGATACGCAGTATTTT.

The rearrangement links TRBV7-2 to TRBJ1-5; TRBD1 matches 10 bases. Germline V gives CDR1 SGHTA, CDR2 FQGNSA. The CDR3 has 15 residues. The V and J ends lost 5 bases and 6 bases, in that order; junction bases with no gene match: 7. The CDR3: CASSMTGGWGQPQHF. CDR3 DNA: TGTGCCAGCAGCATGACAGGGGGCTGGGGTCAGCCCCAGCATTTT.

J is TRBJ1-4 and V is TRBV5-1, with 9 bases that match TRBD1. Germline V CDR1 and CDR2: SGHRS, YFSETQ. The junction had 4 bases not matched to a gene; V was cut back by 3 bases and J by 7 bases. The CDR3 spans 14 residues. The CDR3 protein is CASSYGDRAEKLFF. CDR3 nucleotides: TGCGCCAGCAGCTATGGGGACAGGGCTGAAAAACTGTTTTTT.

This clone was observed once. The chain joins TRBV7-6 to TRBJ1-2, with D hard to call. This CDR3 has 14 residues. The germline V gene has CDR1 SGHVS and CDR2 FNYEAQ. The V gene lost 3 bases and the J gene lost 2 bases, with 10 bases spanning the gap. CDR3 DNA: TGTGCCAGCAGCTTGACGGCAGACAACTATGGCTACACCTTC. It codes for CASSLTADNYGYTF.

This clone has a handful of counts. This chain links TRBV4-2 with TRBJ2-2; TRBD2 matches at 8 bases. Trimming at V came to 0 bases and at J to 4 bases, leaving 7 bases not matched to a gene. Germline CDR1 reads LGHNA; CDR2 reads YNFKEQ. The CDR3 is made up of 17 amino acids. As DNA, the CDR3 is TGTGCCAGCAGCCAAGAAGGACGGGGGGGTGGCACCGGGGAGCTGTTTTTT. This translates into CASSQEGRGGGTGELFF.

V gene TRBV30 combines with J gene TRBJ2-7; D call uncertain. Per germline, CDR1 GTSNPN and CDR2 SVGIG (reference sequence). The CDR3 consists of 12 residues. The V gene lost 1 base and the J gene lost 3 bases, with 7 bases spanning the gap. CDR3 in DNA: TGTGCCTGGAGTGGAGGTGGCTACGAGCAGTACTTC. Translating it yields CAWSGGGYEQYF.

This clone was observed a few times. This chain links TRBV9 with TRBJ2-5; unclear D gene. CDR3 length: 14 amino acids. From germline, CDR1 is SGDLS and CDR2 YYNGEE. V lost 2 bases, J lost 3 bases, and 11 bases lay in between. Here the CDR3 DNA reads TGTGCCAGCAGCGTCGCCGGTAGGGAAGAGACCCAGTACTTC. Protein: CASSVAGREETQYF.

J is TRBJ1-5 and V is TRBV28; 10 positions agree with TRBD1. Trimming at V came to 5 bases and at J to 5 bases, leaving 15 bases not matched to a gene. The CDR3 is made up of 18 amino acids. Per germline, CDR1 MDHEN and CDR2 SYDVKM. This CDR3 is CASSKGTGATHIYQPQHF. DNA for the CDR3: TGTGCCAGCAGTAAGGGGACAGGGGCGACTCATATCTATCAGCCCCAGCATTTT.

This chain joins TRBV2 and TRBJ2-1; 7 nucleotides agree with TRBD2. The length of the CDR3 is 13 residues. Germline V CDR1 and CDR2: SNHLY, FYNNEI. V gave up 6 bases and J gave up 4 bases; unmatched junction bases: 3. CDR3 sequence: CASSLGLYNEQFF. CDR3 DNA sequence: TGTGCCAGCAGCCTGGGACTATACAATGAGCAGTTCTTC.

The chain has TRBV18 and TRBJ2-3, with 9 bases aligning to TRBD2. The CDR3 runs to 16 residues. The trim removed 3 bases at V and 3 bases at J, leaving 7 bases unmatched. Germline CDR1 is KGHSH and CDR2 is LQKENI. In nucleotides, the CDR3 is TGTGCCAGCTCACCGATAGCTAGCGGGGTAACAGATACGCAGTATTTT. Protein: CASSPIASGVTDTQYF.

The CDR3 spells CASSTRGAGGINEQFF. CDR3 DNA: TGCGCCAGCAGCACCCGCGGGGCGGGAGGGATCAATGAGCAGTTCTTC. The chain employs TRBV5-1 and TRBJ2-1, with 9 bases aligning to TRBD2. Trimming at V came to 4 bases and at J to 6 bases, leaving 11 bases not matched to a gene. The V gene's germline CDR1 is SGHRS and CDR2 YFSETQ. The CDR3 runs to 16 residues.

The V gene is TRBV18, the J gene TRBJ1-4; TRBD1 is a possible D gene (6 bases). The CDR3 extends over 15 amino acids. V was pared by 6 bases and J by 0 bases, with 11 bases between. Germline CDR1 and CDR2: KGHSH and LQKENI. Here the CDR3 reads CASSPGGSTNEKLFF. CDR3 bases: TGTGCCAGCTCCCCCGGGGGCTCAACTAATGAAAAACTGTTTTTT.

The rearrangement links TRBV20-1 to TRBJ2-7, with D unclear. This CDR3 region has 11 residues. V lost 0 bases, J lost 4 bases, and 4 bases lay in between. Germline CDR1 reads DFQATT; CDR2 reads SNEGSKA (reference sequence). The CDR3 is CSAREAYEQYF. The CDR3 DNA sequence: TGCAGTGCTAGAGAAGCTTACGAGCAGTACTTC.

This clone was counted only a few times. J is TRBJ1-2 and V is TRBV5-6; no reliable D call. The germline V gene has CDR1 SGHDT and CDR2 YYEEEE. The V end lost 5 bases, the J end lost 2 bases, and 4 bases lay between the germline ends. CDR3 length: 11 residues. As DNA, the CDR3 is TGTGCCAGCAGTCTAAACTATGGCTACACCTTC. Translation: CASSLNYGYTF.

The chain links TRBV6-6 to TRBJ2-5, with D possibly called TRBD1 or TRBD2 (5 bases each). The V gene's germline CDR1 is MNHNY and CDR2 SVGAGI (reference sequence). Deletions cut 0 bases from V and 5 bases from J, with 7 bases between. CDR3 size: 13 residues. The CDR3 DNA reads TGTGCCAGCAGTTACTCGTGGGGGGAGACCCAGTACTTC. Translated: CASSYSWGETQYF.

The chain recombines TRBV30 with TRBJ1-1; possibly TRBD1 for D (5 bases). The germline CDR1 and CDR2 sequences are GTSNPN and SVGIG (reference sequence). CDR3 length: 13 residues. V lost 3 bases and J lost 7, with 15 bases in between. The CDR3 protein is CAWSRAGGNEAFF. The CDR3 DNA reads TGTGCCTGGAGCAGGGCCGGGGGTAATGAAGCTTTCTTT.

The chain couples TRBV19 to TRBJ2-5; a weak D match, TRBD1 (6 bases). The J call may not be correct, given that the DNA end is closer to TRBJ2-7. In germline, CDR1 is LNHDA, CDR2 SQIVND (reference sequence). This CDR3 has 14 amino acids. The CDR3 sequence is CASSPGTPIYEQYF. The DNA of the CDR3 is TGTGCCAGTAGCCCCGGGACACCGATCTACGAGCAGTACTTC.

The V and J genes are TRBV11-3 and TRBJ2-2; D is unclear. The CDR3 spans 12 residues. Trimming pared 2 bases from V and 7 bases from J, leaving 5 bases between. Germline V gene lookup returns CDR1 SGHNT and CDR2 YENEEA. This CDR3 reads CASSLFSGELFF. As DNA, the CDR3 is TGTGCCAGCAGCTTATTCAGCGGGGAGCTGTTTTTT. The entire variable domain, with the rest obtained from reference TRBV11-3 and TRBJ2-2, is as follows: EAGVVQSPRYKIIEKKQPVAFWCNPISGHNTLYWYLQNLGQGPELLIRYENEEAVDDSQLPKDRFSAERLKGVDSTLKIQPAELGDSAVYLCASSLFSGELFFGEGSRLTVL.

The chain couples TRBV7-8 to TRBJ2-5; the match to TRBD2 covers 10 bases. The CDR3 runs to 15 residues. CDR1 and CDR2 (germline): SGHVS, FQNEAQ. Germline trimming cut 5 bases from V and 2 bases from J; bases unmatched to any gene: 5. The CDR3 protein is CASSEGLAIQETQYF. In DNA form, the CDR3 reads TGTGCCAGCAGCGAGGGACTAGCGATACAAGAGACCCAGTACTTC. Full variable domain (rest looked up from reference TRBV7-8 and TRBJ2-5): GAGVSQSPRYKVAKRGQDVALRCDPISGHVSLFWYQQALGQGPEFLTYFQNEAQLDKSGLPSDRFFAERPEGSVSTLKIQRTQQEDSAVYLCASSEGLAIQETQYFGPGTRLLVL.

V and J are TRBV5-4 and TRBJ2-5, with D perhaps TRBD1 or TRBD2 (5 bases each). CDR1 is SGHNT, CDR2 YYREEE, per germline (reference sequence). The CDR3 is made up of 14 amino acids. Trimming stripped 2 bases from V and 1 base from J, with 9 bases between. CDR3 DNA sequence: TGTGCCAGCAGCTTAGGGACCTTCCAAGAGACCCAGTACTTC. Translation: CASSLGTFQETQYF. Based on the CDR3 plus reference TRBV5-4 and TRBJ2-5, the full variable domain is ETGVTQSPTHLIKTRGQQVTLRCSSQSGHNTVSWYQQALGQGPQFIFQYYREEENGRGNFPPRFSGLQFPNYSSELNVNALELDDSALYLCASSLGTFQETQYFGPGTRLLVL.

The rearrangement joins TRBV30 to TRBJ2-7, with D possibly TRBD2 on 6 matching bases. Trimming stripped 4 bases from V and 0 bases from J, with 13 bases between. This CDR3 contains 14 residues. CDR1 GTSNPN and CDR2 SVGIG come from the germline V gene (reference sequence). The CDR3 DNA sequence: TGTGCCTGGAATATGGGGGGATACTCCTACGAGCAGTACTTC. Translating it yields CAWNMGGYSYEQYF.

A note on this clone: One junction end does not reproduce the germline sequence, and a read error may be involved. This rearrangement joins TRBV19 to TRBJ2-5; no firm D call. The CDR3 runs to 15 residues. CDR1 and CDR2 from the germline V gene are LNHDA and SQIVND (reference sequence). The CDR3 loop is CASSISSDRRETQYF. DNA for the CDR3: TGTGCTAGTAGTATCAGCTCAGACCGAAGGGAGACCCAGTACTTC. Combining the CDR3 with reference TRBV19 and TRBJ2-5 gives the whole variable domain DGGITQSPKYLFRKEGQNVTLSCEQNLNHDAMYWYRQDPGQGLRLIYYSQIVNDFQKGDIAEGYSVSREKKESFPLTVTSAQKNPTAFYLCASSISSDRRETQYFGPGTRLLVL.

CDR3 sequence: CASSRDRGTRRDNEQFF. In DNA, the CDR3 is TGTGCCAGCAGTAGAGACAGGGGGACTAGACGAGACAATGAGCAGTTCTTC. The J gene is TRBJ2-1, the V gene TRBV25-1; tentative D call: TRBD1 (9 bases). The V gene's germline CDR1 is MGHDK and CDR2 SYGVNS. The germline V and J ends were trimmed by 5 bases and 5 bases, with 22 bases remaining between them. This CDR3 region has 17 residues. Drawing the rest from reference TRBV25-1 and TRBJ2-1, the complete variable domain is EADIYQTPRYLVIGTGKKITLECSQTMGHDKMYWYQQDPGMELHLIHYSYGVNSTEKGDLSSESTVSRIRTEHFPLTLESARPSHTSQYLCASSRDRGTRRDNEQFFGPGTRLTVL.

This chain links TRBV28 with TRBJ2-6, with D tentatively TRBD1 or TRBD2 (5 bases each). The germline V gene has CDR1 MDHEN and CDR2 SYDVKM. This CDR3 region has 15 residues. V lost 6 bases and J lost 4, with 13 bases in between. The CDR3, as DNA: TGTGCCAGCAGGGAGCAGGGAGCCGGGGCCAACGTCCTGACTTTC. This encodes CASREQGAGANVLTF.